The 19 T cell receptor beta chains below were found in one sample sequenced in a study of response to subunit inactivated influenza vaccine (dated by TCRdb to 2016 to 2019). The library came from RT-PCR. Sequencing relied on an Illumina HiSeq 2500. Starting from the raw public reads, TCRdb applied fastp trimming at Q25, assembled clones with MiXCR and retained in-frame beta chains. Duplicate CDR3 protein sequences are folded into a single record with the most common DNA and genes. This sample holds 450,000 to 600,000 distinct CDR3 sequences; approximately 7.8% were observed only once. The ten largest clones capture less than 15% of the sample. The sequencing here drew on PBMCs from blood, taken roughly 24 months after vaccination. The receptors stem from a man aged 50 to 75 who received an inactivated influenza vaccine. Donor details come from another sample of the same person, matched by shared clones.

At least ten counts were recorded for this clonotype. This chain joins TRBV20-1 and TRBJ2-2; D not certain. The CDR3 is 13 residues long. CDR1 and CDR2 (germline): DFQATT, SNEGSKA (reference sequence). V was cut by 6 bases and J by 7 bases, with 15 bases left in between. CDR3 sequence reads: CSAWSNTYGELFF. The CDR3 DNA follows: TGCAGTGCGTGGTCAAATACTTACGGGGAGCTGTTTTTT.

The genes are TRBV5-1 and TRBJ2-1; TRBD2 matches at 11 bases. Trimming removed 1 base from V and 7 bases from J; junction bases left unmatched: 4. The CDR3 length is 15 residues. Germline CDR1 is SGHRS and CDR2 is YFSETQ. The CDR3: CASSLSASGRNEQFF. The CDR3 coding sequence is TGCGCCAGCAGCTTGTCGGCTAGCGGGAGGAATGAGCAGTTCTTC.

This chain uses TRBV20-1 with TRBJ1-2, with 10 bases fitting TRBD1. The junction had 7 bases not matched to a gene; V was cut back by 5 bases and J by 4 bases. The CDR3 spans 14 residues. Germline loops: CDR1 DFQATT, CDR2 SNEGSKA (reference sequence). This CDR3 reads CSASRDRGVYGYTF. For the CDR3, the DNA is TGCAGTGCTTCTCGGGACAGGGGTGTCTATGGCTACACCTTC.

V and J are TRBV5-1 and TRBJ2-3, with D maybe TRBD1 (6 bases). CDR1 and CDR2 from the germline V gene are SGHRS and YFSETQ. Trimming took off 2 bases at V and 4 bases at J, with 11 bases between the two ends. This CDR3 has 14 residues. The CDR3 is CASSLQGGSDTQYF. CDR3 in DNA: TGCGCCAGCAGCTTACAGGGTGGATCAGATACGCAGTATTTT.

The table lists this clonotype with many counts. The J gene is TRBJ2-1, the V gene TRBV7-9; tentatively, D is TRBD2 (5 bases). From germline, CDR1 is SEHNR and CDR2 FQNEAQ (reference sequence). Trimming cost V 1 base and J 0 bases, with 13 bases left between them. The CDR3 sequence is 17 residues long. The CDR3 loop is CASSLGAGGGSYNEQFF. CDR3 coding DNA: TGTGCCAGCAGCTTAGGGGCGGGCGGAGGCTCCTACAATGAGCAGTTCTTC.

This clonotype was found a few times. The chain couples TRBV2 to TRBJ1-3, with TRBD1 matching over 8 bases. The CDR3 is 15 amino acids. Per germline, CDR1 SNHLY and CDR2 FYNNEI. The V segment lost 0 bases and the J segment 2 bases; nucleotides outside the gene matches: 0. In nucleotides, the CDR3 is TGTGCCAGCAGTGAAGCGACAGGGGCTGGAAACACCATATATTTT. Protein sequence: CASSEATGAGNTIYF.

This clonotype was found many times. The rearrangement links TRBV12-3 or TRBV12-4 to TRBJ1-5, with D tentatively TRBD1 (5 bases). The V and J ends lost 6 bases and 8 bases respectively, with 20 bases between them. This CDR3 contains 15 residues. The CDR3 loop reads CASSSGTGRIEPQHF. CDR3 sequence (DNA): TGTGCCAGCAGCTCCGGGACGGGGAGGATTGAGCCCCAGCATTTT.

This clonotype occurred a few times. The genes are TRBV7-8 and TRBJ1-1; D is uncertain. The CDR3 is 14 residues long. The germline CDR1 and CDR2 sequences are SGHVS and FQNEAQ. V was pared by 0 bases and J by 5 bases, with 10 bases between. The CDR3 coding sequence is TGTGCCAGCAGCTTAGCGGACGCGAGGACTGAAGCTTTCTTT. Encoded protein: CASSLADARTEAFF.

The chain couples TRBV20-1 to TRBJ2-5; D is perhaps TRBD1 (6 bases). The CDR3 runs 13 residues. V shed 0 bases and J shed 5 bases, with 10 bases lying between them. Germline V gives CDR1 DFQATT, CDR2 SNEGSKA (reference sequence). DNA of the CDR3: TGCAGTGCTAGAGAGACAGGCGGTGAGACCCAGTACTTC. It translates to CSARETGGETQYF.

This clonotype was counted a few times. The CDR3 is CASSLMNLAGGRNEQFF. CDR3 DNA: TGTGCCAGCAGCCTGATGAACCTAGCGGGAGGGCGGAATGAGCAGTTCTTC. This chain uses TRBV11-1 with TRBJ2-1; 12 nucleotides agree with TRBD2. The CDR3 is 17 amino acids. Trimming took 5 bases from V and 7 from J; bases not matched to a gene: 12. Germline V gene sequence: CDR1 SGHAT, CDR2 FQDESV (reference sequence).

This clonotype was recorded a few times. V and J are TRBV5-1 and TRBJ2-3, with 13 nucleotides matching TRBD2. The CDR3 totals 16 residues. Germline V gives CDR1 SGHRS, CDR2 YFSETQ. The J segment lost 3 bases and the V segment lost 5 bases, leaving 6 bases of the junction unmatched. CDR3 nucleotides: TGCGCCAGCAGGGAAGGGACTAGCGGGGCAACAGATACGCAGTATTTT. Translated, it gives CASREGTSGATDTQYF.

V and J are TRBV11-2 and TRBJ1-3; 10 bases line up with TRBD1. The V gene end was trimmed by 4 bases and the J gene end by 0 bases; junction bases not matched to a gene: 15. CDR3 length equals 20 residues. Looked up from germline, CDR1 is SGHAT and CDR2 is FQNNGV. Here the CDR3 DNA reads TGTGCCAGCAGCTACCCGGGACAGGGGCCGAGAAGAAGCTCTGGAAACACCATATATTTT. Protein sequence: CASSYPGQGPRRSSGNTIYF.

The J gene is TRBJ2-3, the V gene TRBV29-1, with D tentatively TRBD2 (5 bases). V was pared by 6 bases and J by 4 bases, with 14 bases between. CDR1 SQVTM and CDR2 ANQGSEA come from the germline V gene. This CDR3 is built from 13 residues. CDR3 residues: CSVEDSGADTQYF. The CDR3 region has the DNA TGCAGCGTCGAGGACTCAGGCGCAGATACGCAGTATTTT.

The rearrangement uses TRBV5-1 and TRBJ1-2, with D possibly being TRBD1 (5 bases). The V gene's germline CDR1 is SGHRS and CDR2 YFSETQ. The CDR3 loop spans 13 amino acids. Trimming removed 4 bases from V and 8 bases from J, with 15 bases in between. As DNA, the CDR3 is TGCGCCAGCAGCGAGACAAGGGGACGGGGCTACACCTTC. As protein: CASSETRGRGYTF.

The chain carries TRBV6-2 or TRBV6-3 and TRBJ1-2; a weak D match, TRBD1 (6 bases). Germline lookup yields CDR1 MNHEY and CDR2 SVGEGT. Trimming removed 6 bases at V and 12 bases at J, with 20 bases between. This CDR3 is built from 13 residues. The CDR3 nucleotides read TGTGCCAGCAGCTATTTTACCGGGACACCGAACACCTTC. Its protein is CASSYFTGTPNTF.

In this sample, this clonotype turned up many times. The chain recombines TRBV24-1 with TRBJ2-3, with unresolved D. CDR3 length: 13 amino acids. Trimming cost V 4 bases and J 4 bases, with 8 bases left between them. Germline V lookup: CDR1 KGHDR, CDR2 SFDVKD. In DNA, the CDR3 is TGTGCCACCAGTGACCCTCTAGCAGATACGCAGTATTTT. It encodes CATSDPLADTQYF.

The CDR3 reads CASSTTLAGGTGELFF. The DNA for the CDR3 is TGCGCCAGCAGCACTACCCTAGCGGGAGGAACCGGGGAGCTGTTTTTT. The chain links TRBV5-1 to TRBJ2-2; 11 bases align to TRBD2. Germline CDR1 reads SGHRS; CDR2 reads YFSETQ. The CDR3 runs to 16 residues. J gave up 5 bases and V 4 bases, and 7 bases lay outside the gene matches.

This clonotype was observed at least ten times. The chain uses TRBV28 and TRBJ2-1, with TRBD1 as a possible D gene (6 bases). CDR1 is MDHEN and CDR2 is SYDVKM in the germline V gene. CDR3 length: 15 residues. V gave up 5 bases and J gave up 4 bases, with 15 bases separating them. CDR3 residues: CASSNREKRYNEQFF. The DNA for the CDR3 is TGTGCCAGCAGTAACAGGGAGAAGAGGTACAATGAGCAGTTCTTC.

V usage is TRBV11-2 and J usage is TRBJ2-7, with 8 bases matching TRBD2. This CDR3 is built from 14 residues. The J segment lost 5 bases and the V segment lost 4 bases, leaving 7 bases of the junction unmatched. Germline CDR1 reads SGHAT; CDR2 reads FQNNGV. CDR3 nucleotides: TGTGCCAGCAGCTCCCCGGGAGGGACGAACGAGCAGTACTTC. Translation: CASSSPGGTNEQYF.